A single sample is the source of the 22 T cell receptor beta chains below, sequenced in a study of neurological immune-mediated disorders. TCRdb reprocessed the 5' RACE reads via MiXCR and lists one record per CDR3 protein. The sample holds about 48,000 distinct CDR3 sequences, roughly 12% seen once. Time point of the sample: longitudinal time-point 3. Sequences were obtained from PBMCs. These receptors were collected from a male donor with HTLV-1-associated myelopathy (HAM/TSP).

In its sample, this clonotype was seen many times. This chain uses TRBV5-1 with TRBJ2-7; TRBD2 is a possible D gene (5 bases). The CDR3 is 15 amino acids. The germline gives CDR1 SGHRS, CDR2 YFSETQ. V lost 0 bases, J lost 1 base, and 11 bases lay in between. This chain's CDR3 is CASSLEEGLSYEQYF. The CDR3 DNA reads as TGCGCCAGCAGCTTGGAAGAGGGTCTATCCTACGAGCAGTACTTC. Full variable domain (remainder filled in from reference TRBV5-1 and TRBJ2-7): KAGVTQTPRYLIKTRGQQVTLSCSPISGHRSVSWYQQTPGQGLQFLFEYFSETQRNKGNFPGRFSGRQFSNSRSEMNVSTLELGDSALYLCASSLEEGLSYEQYFGPGTRLTVT.

This clonotype was observed many times. The CDR3: CSVTTSTDTQYF. In nucleotides, the CDR3 is TGCAGCGTTACTACCAGCACAGATACGCAGTATTTT. The gene calls are TRBV29-1 and TRBJ2-3, with unresolved D. The CDR3 has 12 amino acids. Germline CDR1 and CDR2: SQVTM and ANQGSEA. With 5 bases removed from V and 0 bases from J, the gap between germline ends came to 6 bases.

This clonotype was detected ten times or more. CDR3 in amino acids: CSAGPGGSGNTIYF. The CDR3, as DNA: TGCAGCGCCGGCCCGGGAGGCTCTGGAAACACCATATATTTT. The chain has TRBV29-1 and TRBJ1-3; D gene ambiguous. Germline V gene lookup returns CDR1 SQVTM and CDR2 ANQGSEA. This CDR3 has 14 residues. Trimming removed 7 bases at V and 0 bases at J, with 13 bases between.

Ten or more counts support this clonotype. V and J are TRBV27 and TRBJ1-4; weak D call: TRBD1 (5 bases). The CDR3 contains 14 residues. Deletions cut 6 bases from V and 7 bases from J, with 15 bases between. CDR1 and CDR2 from the germline V gene are MNHEY and SMNVEV (reference sequence). CDR3 DNA sequence: TGTGCCAGCAGGACCTCTGGGGGGAGTGAAAAACTGTTTTTT. Encoded protein: CASRTSGGSEKLFF.

This clonotype was seen many times. The chain recombines TRBV20-1 with TRBJ1-5; 7 bases are shared with TRBD1. With V trimmed by 0 bases and J by 0 bases, 5 bases remained unmatched. This CDR3 spans 16 amino acids. Per the germline V gene, CDR1 is DFQATT and CDR2 is SNEGSKA (reference sequence). The CDR3 loop reads CSARDPRGHSNQPQHF. DNA of the CDR3: TGCAGTGCTAGAGATCCGAGGGGGCATAGCAATCAGCCCCAGCATTTT.

This clonotype was recorded at least ten times. The V call is TRBV4-3, the J call TRBJ1-1; D unresolved. Germline V gene sequence: CDR1 LGHNA, CDR2 YSLEER. Trimming took 6 bases from V and 5 from J, leaving 19 bases between them. The CDR3 sequence is 15 residues long. The CDR3 reads CASSMSLEIWTEAFF. The CDR3 nucleotides read TGCGCCAGCAGTATGTCATTAGAGATATGGACTGAAGCTTTCTTT.

By share of the sample, this clonotype is medium-sized (0.01 to 0.1%). DNA for the CDR3: TGTGCCATCAGTGGGGCAGGGGATGAAGAGACCCAGTACTTC. Its protein is CAISGAGDEETQYF. This chain joins TRBV10-3 and TRBJ2-5, with a weak D call TRBD1 (6 bases). CDR1 and CDR2 from the germline V gene are ENHRY and SYGVKD. The CDR3 runs 14 residues. Between the trimmed V and J ends, which lost 4 bases and 3 bases, there was a span of 12 bases.

Ten or more counts support this clonotype. The rearrangement uses TRBV15 and TRBJ2-7; tentative D call: TRBD1 (6 bases). V was clipped by 3 bases and J by 7 bases, with 13 bases between them. CDR3 length: 13 residues. Germline loops: CDR1 LNHNV, CDR2 YYDKDF (reference sequence). The DNA for the CDR3 is TGTGCCACCAGCAGGAACAGGGCTGGTGAGCAGTACTTC. Translated: CATSRNRAGEQYF. The entire variable domain, with the rest obtained from reference TRBV15 and TRBJ2-7, is as follows: DAMVIQNPRYQVTQFGKPVTLSCSQTLNHNVMYWYQQKSSQAPKLLFHYYDKDFNNEADTPDNFQSRRPNTSFCFLDIRSPGLGDTAMYLCATSRNRAGEQYFGPGTRLTVT.

This clonotype was counted many times. The rearrangement uses TRBV29-1 and TRBJ2-1; the D gene is possibly TRBD1 (6 bases). The V end lost 4 bases, the J end lost 5 bases, and 9 bases lay between the germline ends. The germline CDR1 and CDR2 sequences are SQVTM and ANQGSEA. CDR3 length: 12 amino acids. The chain's CDR3 is CSVGGRHNEQFF. In DNA, the CDR3 is TGCAGCGTTGGGGGGCGGCACAATGAGCAGTTCTTC.

A note on this clonotype: An end of the junction differs from the germline gene, which may be a read error. The rearrangement links TRBV2 to TRBJ1-2; maybe TRBD1 (5 bases). Germline V CDR1 and CDR2: SNHLY, FYNNEI. This CDR3 has 12 amino acids. CDR3: CACRAGLYCYTF. The DNA for the CDR3 is TGTGCCTGCAGGGCAGGCCTCTATTGCTACACCTTC.

This clonotype occurred many times. Here the CDR3 DNA reads TGCAGTGCTAGAGACAGGGAGGGAACTGAAGCTTTCTTT. Translating gives CSARDREGTEAFF. V is TRBV20-1 and J is TRBJ1-1; tentative D call: TRBD1 (5 bases). Trimming stripped 0 bases from V and 5 bases from J, with 10 bases between. This CDR3 is 13 amino acids long. Germline-derived CDR1 and CDR2 are DFQATT and SNEGSKA (reference sequence).

This clonotype appeared many times. The chain has TRBV7-2 and TRBJ1-4; D perhaps matches TRBD1 (5 bases). V lost 5 bases and J lost 8, with 18 bases in between. Per the germline V gene, CDR1 is SGHTA and CDR2 is FQGNSA. The length of the CDR3 is 15 residues. CDR3 protein: CASSARQPGREKLFF. The CDR3 DNA follows: TGTGCCAGCAGCGCCCGACAGCCCGGGAGGGAAAAACTGTTTTTT.

The rearrangement links TRBV2 to TRBJ1-1; perhaps TRBD1 as D (5 bases). This CDR3 has 15 amino acids. Germline CDR1 reads SNHLY; CDR2 reads FYNNEI. Trimming took off 10 bases at V and 1 base at J, with 19 bases between the two ends. In DNA form, the CDR3 reads TGTGCCAACAGCCAATCCCATGGGGGGAACACTGAAGCTTTCTTT. Its translation is CANSQSHGGNTEAFF.

This clonotype was detected ten times or more. Here the CDR3 DNA reads TGTGCCAGCAGCCGGTCCTCAGGGTTGGGCACTGAAGCTTTCTTT. Amino acid sequence: CASSRSSGLGTEAFF. This rearrangement joins TRBV7-2 to TRBJ1-1, with a possible D match to TRBD1 (5 bases). This CDR3 is 15 amino acids long. Trimming pared 5 bases from V and 4 bases from J, leaving 17 bases between. The V gene's germline CDR1 is SGHTA and CDR2 FQGNSA.

This chain joins TRBV12-5 and TRBJ1-2; TRBD1 matches 9 bases. The CDR3 covers 16 residues. The V and J ends lost 4 bases and 4 bases, in that order; junction bases with no gene match: 10. Germline CDR1 and CDR2: LGHNT and FRNRAP. The CDR3 region is CASGSTTGGAGYGYTF. CDR3 nucleotide sequence: TGTGCTAGTGGTTCCACCACAGGGGGCGCGGGCTATGGCTACACCTTC.

This clonotype was seen many times. The chain is built from TRBV5-1 and TRBJ1-5; D is unclear. Germline V gene sequence: CDR1 SGHRS, CDR2 YFSETQ. The CDR3 is 14 amino acids. V dropped 1 base and J dropped 6 bases, with 11 bases sitting between them. The CDR3 region has the DNA TGCGCCAGCAGCTTGTCCGTAGAGAGTCAGCCCCAGCATTTT. Amino acid sequence: CASSLSVESQPQHF.

This clonotype was seen at least ten times. This chain's CDR3 is CASSENGNSNQPQHF. CDR3 coding DNA: TGTGCCAGCAGTGAAAACGGAAATAGCAATCAGCCCCAGCATTTT. The chain is built from TRBV2 and TRBJ1-5; no definite D call. Germline V lookup: CDR1 SNHLY, CDR2 FYNNEI. The CDR3 is 15 amino acids. The ends were cut back, 2 bases at V and 0 bases at J, with 8 bases in the middle.

This clonotype was observed at least ten times. This chain links TRBV7-6 with TRBJ2-3, with D maybe TRBD1 (5 bases). There are 12 residues in the CDR3. V gave up 5 bases and J gave up 5 bases, with 8 bases separating them. Germline V gives CDR1 SGHVS, CDR2 FNYEAQ. The CDR3 protein is CASSPDRDTQYF. CDR3 nucleotide sequence: TGTGCCAGCAGCCCTGACAGAGATACGCAGTATTTT.

The table lists this clonotype with many counts. This sequence joins TRBV5-1 and TRBJ2-2; D is perhaps TRBD1 (5 bases). V gave up 0 bases and J gave up 4 bases, with 19 bases separating them. Per the germline V gene, CDR1 is SGHRS and CDR2 is YFSETQ. This CDR3 comprises 18 residues. The DNA of the CDR3 is TGCGCCAGCAGCTTGGAAACTGGGTTTGACAGTCCCACCGGGGAGCTGTTTTTT. Protein: CASSLETGFDSPTGELFF.

This clonotype was recorded at least ten times. The CDR3 DNA reads as TGCAGTGCCGGCGAGGGGCTTGGTAATTCACCCCTCCACTTT. This translates into CSAGEGLGNSPLHF. The V call is TRBV20-1, the J call TRBJ1-6, with a tentative D call TRBD1 (5 bases). The CDR3 is 14 amino acids. V lost 6 bases and J 6 bases, leaving 15 bases between the germline ends. Germline V gene lookup returns CDR1 DFQATT and CDR2 SNEGSKA (reference sequence).

The table lists this clonotype with many counts. This chain links TRBV2 with TRBJ2-5, with unresolved D. Looked up from germline, CDR1 is SNHLY and CDR2 is FYNNEI. Trimming cost V 5 bases and J 5 bases, with 9 bases left between them. The CDR3 runs to 12 residues. CDR3 sequence (DNA): TGTGCCAGCAGTTTCTACCCCGAGACCCAGTACTTC. Its protein product is CASSFYPETQYF.

This clonotype was detected ten times or more. This rearrangement joins TRBV5-5 to TRBJ1-4, with a tentative D call TRBD1 (5 bases). Germline lookup yields CDR1 SGHKS and CDR2 YYEKEE (reference sequence). With 4 bases removed from V and 5 bases from J, the gap between germline ends came to 21 bases. This CDR3 has 17 residues. This chain's CDR3 is CASSPEAGTLANEKLFF. The CDR3 bases are TGTGCCAGCAGCCCAGAAGCTGGGACGCTGGCGAATGAAAAACTGTTTTTT.